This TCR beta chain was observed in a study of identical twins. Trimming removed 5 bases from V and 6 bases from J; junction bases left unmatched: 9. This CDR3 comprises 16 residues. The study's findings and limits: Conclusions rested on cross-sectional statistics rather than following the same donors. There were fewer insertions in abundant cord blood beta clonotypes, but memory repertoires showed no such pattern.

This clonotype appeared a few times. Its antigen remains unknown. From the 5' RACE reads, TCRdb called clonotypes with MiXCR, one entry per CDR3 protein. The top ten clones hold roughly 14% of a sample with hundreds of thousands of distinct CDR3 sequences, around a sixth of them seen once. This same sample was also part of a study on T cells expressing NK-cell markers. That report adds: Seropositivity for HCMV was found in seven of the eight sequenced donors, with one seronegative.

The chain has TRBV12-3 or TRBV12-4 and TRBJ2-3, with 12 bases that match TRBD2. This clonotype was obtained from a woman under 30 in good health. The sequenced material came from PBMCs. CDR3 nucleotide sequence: TGTGCCAGCAGTGGACTAGCGGGGCTGTCTACTGATACGCAGTATTTT. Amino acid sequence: CASSGLAGLSTDTQYF.